The entry below gives a single TCR beta chain sequence along with its context. V dropped 2 bases and J dropped 4 bases, with 11 bases sitting between them. CDR3 length: 14 amino acids. The sample originates from a study of blood T cell repertoires in COVID-19. Study overall: Samples of COVID-19 (acute and convalescent) were obtained from the United States, Italy and Spain. Sources were T cells, B-cell-depleted T cells, or PBMCs; the material itself was cDNA or gDNA.

In the original workflow: Nucleated cell number was recorded as an estimate derived from reference gene primer amplification. Sequencing used immunoSEQ multiplex PCR; TCRdb keeps in-frame clones, though not all of them. The V and J calls and clone size are taken from that table; D and trimming were inferred from the DNA. The sample lists 18,000 or so clones, approximately 91% seen once, with around 8.9% in the top ten. The sample taken for sequencing was peripheral blood. The clonotype comes from a man aged 35 to 55 with active COVID-19. The chain has TRBV23-1 and TRBJ2-5; D is possibly TRBD1 (5 bases). TRBV23-1 falls under the ORF class, with uncertain function. The CDR3 region has the DNA TGCGCCAGCAGTCAAGGCGACAGAGGAGAGACCCAGTACTTC. Translated: CASSQGDRGETQYF.